This TCR beta chain derives from a study of T cell responses to AZD1222 COVID-19 vaccine. A word on this clone: The antigen is unknown.

Assay used: immunoSEQ multiplex PCR; TCRdb lists only in-frame clones, some missing. The sample has 120,000 to 150,000 clones; around 89% are singletons. Study results and limitations: Spike-specific TCR breadth and depth grew following two AZD1222 doses. None of the repertoires were sampled until the peak T cell response had passed.

This CDR3 has 13 amino acids. Germline V gene lookup returns CDR1 SGHTA and CDR2 FQGNSA. V lost 4 bases and J 5 bases, leaving 9 bases between the germline ends. The source is an adult in good health. The chain has TRBV7-2 and TRBJ1-3; no clear D. This sample comprised peripheral blood, obtained on day 0 of AZD1222 vaccination. CDR3 sequence reads: CASSSQYRNTIYF. CDR3 sequence (DNA): TGTGCCAGCAGCTCCCAATATCGAAACACCATATATTTT.